A single T cell receptor beta chain is shown here with its context. The antigen is unknown. These data are taken from a study of T-cell memory formation after mild COVID-19. Study-level findings and limits: CD4+ bias marked clones expanding day 15 to 37, unlike balanced contracting clones. Chiefly within CM and EM were the contracting CD4+ clones; CD8+ ones were within EMRA.

The CDR3 has 15 amino acids. CDR1 is SSHAT, CDR2 FNYEAQ, per germline (reference sequence). Deletions cut 1 base from V and 5 bases from J, with 14 bases between. TCRdb reprocessed the 5' RACE reads with MiXCR, giving one entry per CDR3 protein. In the table there are about 620,000 distinct CDR3 sequences, around 17% of which are singletons. This chain connects TRBV7-7 to TRBJ2-5; weak D call: TRBD2 (6 bases). Sequenced: PBMCs or a T cell subset sorted from them (not recorded which). This clonotype was obtained from an adult woman who had mild COVID-19 (a few samples of this study predate the infection). Cell type and time point are not known. CDR3 bases: TGTGCCAGCAGCTTAGGCGGGGTTAGGTCGGAGACCCAGTACTTC. This encodes CASSLGGVRSETQYF.